Described below is a single TCR beta chain sequence and its context. The data were obtained in a study of blood T cell repertoires in COVID-19. Study summary: Both acute and convalescent COVID-19 samples were obtained from the United States, Italy and Spain.

Trimming took off 0 bases at V and 8 bases at J, with 7 bases between the two ends. The CDR3 is made up of 12 amino acids. Looked up from germline, CDR1 is LGHDT and CDR2 is YNNKEL (reference sequence). Here immunoSEQ multiplex PCR was the method, and the copy in TCRdb shows in-frame clones only, minus some. The table includes 250,000 or so clones, roughly 83% detected once. Material: peripheral blood. This sequence originates from a man at least 80 years old with acute or convalescent COVID-19. The chain joins TRBV3-1 (or the pseudogene TRBV3-2) to TRBJ1-2, with D possibly TRBD1 on 5 matching bases. The CDR3 loop is CASSQEGRGYTF. The CDR3 coding sequence is TGTGCCAGCAGCCAAGAGGGGCGCGGCTACACCTTC.